The 26 T cell receptor beta chains below were found in one sample sequenced in a study of blood T cells in healthy people across ages. Then a second PCR, running about 6 to 12 cycles, was carried out with a sample-barcoded 5' primer and a J-beta primer mix. MiXCR was run by TCRdb on the 5' RACE reads, yielding one entry per CDR3 protein. The table shows about 830,000 distinct CDR3 sequences, with about 62% occurring only once. The specimen sequenced was blood. All receptors derive from a man aged 25-45 years in good health.

The table lists this clonotype with a few counts. CDR3 sequence reads: CASSLKGNEQFF. The DNA for the CDR3 is TGTGCCAGCAGTTTAAAAGGCAATGAGCAGTTCTTC. This chain links TRBV12-3 or TRBV12-4 with TRBJ2-1; no clear D gene. V lost 2 bases and J 6 bases, leaving 5 bases between the germline ends. This CDR3 region has 12 residues.

The chain links TRBV20-1 to TRBJ2-7; possibly TRBD2 for D (7 bases). This CDR3 comprises 14 residues. Germline CDR1 and CDR2: DFQATT and SNEGSKA (reference sequence). V was cut by 1 base and J by 4 bases, with 14 bases left in between. CDR3 nucleotides: TGCAGTGCTAGAGCCTCTCGGGGGGCGTACGAGCAGTACTTC. Protein sequence: CSARASRGAYEQYF.

V gene TRBV29-1 combines with J gene TRBJ2-3, with 7 nucleotides matching TRBD2. CDR1 and CDR2 (germline): SQVTM, ANQGSEA. The CDR3 covers 15 residues. V gave up 4 bases and J gave up 9 bases; unmatched junction bases: 16. CDR3 loop: CSVVGTWGGDGTQYF. For the CDR3, the DNA is TGCAGCGTTGTGGGGACCTGGGGAGGGGACGGGACGCAGTATTTT.

This clonotype showed up just a few times. The chain has TRBV3-1 and TRBJ1-2, with 7 bases aligning to TRBD1. The CDR3 extends over 14 amino acids. V trimming: 5 bases; J trimming: 4 bases; junction bases outside the gene matches: 7. Germline-derived CDR1 and CDR2 are LGHDT and YNNKEL (reference sequence). CDR3 nucleotide sequence: TGTGCCAGCAGCGTAGATGGGACAGTCTATGGCTACACCTTC. Its translation is CASSVDGTVYGYTF.

This rearrangement joins TRBV5-1 to TRBJ2-7; 11 positions match TRBD1. CDR1 is SGHRS and CDR2 is YFSETQ in the germline V gene. CDR3 length equals 15 residues. Losses at the gene ends were 4 bases for V and 6 bases for J; bases not matched to a gene: 9. The CDR3 coding sequence is TGCGCCAGCAGCCCGGGACAGGGGGGAACAGGCGAGCAGTACTTC. Translation gives CASSPGQGGTGEQYF.

The chain uses TRBV7-2 and TRBJ2-7; unclear D gene. The CDR3 runs to 18 residues. Trimming removed 1 base at V and 0 bases at J, with 19 bases between. Germline CDR1 SGHTA, CDR2 FQGNSA. CDR3 residues: CASSLVASALPSSYEQYF. The CDR3 DNA follows: TGTGCCAGCAGCTTAGTTGCCAGCGCTTTACCTAGCTCCTACGAGCAGTACTTC. Variable domain in full (rest from reference TRBV7-2 and TRBJ2-7): GAGVSQSPSNKVTEKGKDVELRCDPISGHTALYWYRQSLGQGLEFLIYFQGNSAPDKSGLPSDRFSAERTGGSVSTLTIQRTQQEDSAVYLCASSLVASALPSSYEQYFGPGTRLTVT.

The chain links TRBV12-3 or TRBV12-4 to TRBJ1-5, with D possibly matching TRBD1 (6 bases). The length of the CDR3 is 14 residues. The V gene lost 6 bases and the J gene lost 9 bases, with 18 bases spanning the gap. CDR3 in amino acids: CASSFRGGEMPQHF. CDR3 nucleotide sequence: TGTGCCAGCAGCTTCAGGGGTGGCGAGATGCCCCAGCATTTT.

The CDR3 spells CASSPPGGGVKGYEQYF. CDR3 in DNA: TGCGCCAGCAGCCCCCCCGGGGGGGGGGTCAAAGGCTACGAGCAGTACTTC. This chain uses TRBV5-1 with TRBJ2-7, with 8 bases matching TRBD2. Germline assignment: CDR1 SGHRS and CDR2 YFSETQ. This CDR3 region has 17 residues. Trimming cost V 4 bases and J 3 bases; bases outside gene matches: 15.

The CDR3 DNA is TGTGCCAGCAGTCTCCGGACTAGCGGGAATATTAAACTGAGCTCCTACGAGCAGTACTTC. Translating gives CASSLRTSGNIKLSSYEQYF. The V gene is TRBV12-3 or TRBV12-4, the J gene TRBJ2-7; 12 bases are a match to TRBD2. This CDR3 is built from 20 residues. The trim removed 5 bases at V and 0 bases at J, leaving 17 bases unmatched.

The chain links TRBV4-3 to TRBJ1-2, with TRBD1 as a possible D gene (5 bases). Germline CDR1 LGHNA, CDR2 YSLEER. This CDR3 spans 15 amino acids. Trimming removed 0 bases from V and 7 bases from J, with 15 bases in between. CDR3 protein: CASSQEYLGRGGYTF. For the CDR3, the DNA is TGCGCCAGCAGCCAAGAATATTTGGGGAGGGGTGGCTACACCTTC.

This clonotype was found many times. This chain joins TRBV12-3 or TRBV12-4 and TRBJ1-5; D is perhaps TRBD1 (5 bases). This CDR3 is 15 amino acids long. V was shortened by 1 base and J by 2 bases, with 9 bases between the two germline ends. CDR3 loop: CASSLGGGGNQPQHF. The CDR3 region has the DNA TGTGCCAGCAGTTTAGGGGGCGGGGGCAATCAGCCCCAGCATTTT.

The chain has TRBV7-2 and TRBJ2-5, with a tentative D call TRBD2 (7 bases). V shed 5 bases and J shed 1 base, with 14 bases lying between them. The V gene's germline CDR1 is SGHTA and CDR2 FQGNSA. The CDR3 loop spans 15 amino acids. As DNA, the CDR3 is TGTGCCAGCAGCGAAGGGGGGGCAGTCCAAGAGACCCAGTACTTC. Protein sequence: CASSEGGAVQETQYF.

The rearrangement joins TRBV7-2 to TRBJ2-5; D unresolved. The germline V and J ends were trimmed by 1 base and 5 bases, with 11 bases remaining between them. The CDR3 covers 14 residues. CDR1 and CDR2 (germline): SGHTA, FQGNSA. The CDR3 reads CASSLGGSRETQYF. DNA for the CDR3: TGTGCCAGCAGCTTAGGTGGCTCGAGGGAGACCCAGTACTTC.

This chain connects TRBV7-3 to TRBJ1-5; a weak D match, TRBD1 (6 bases). CDR3 length: 10 amino acids. Trimming shortened V by 11 bases and J by 7 bases, and 9 bases separated the two germline ends. Germline values: CDR1 SGHTA, CDR2 FQGTGA. The CDR3 DNA reads TGTGCCCCCAGGGGACAGCCCCAGCATTTT. Translating it yields CAPRGQPQHF. Drawing the rest from reference TRBV7-3 and TRBJ1-5, the complete variable domain is GAGVSQTPSNKVTEKGKYVELRCDPISGHTALYWYRQSLGQGPEFLIYFQGTGAADDSGLPNDRFFAVRPEGSVSTLKIQRTERGDSAVYLCAPRGQPQHFGDGTRLSIL.

The chain employs TRBV7-2 and TRBJ2-1, with D perhaps matching TRBD1 (6 bases). The CDR3 runs to 13 residues. Trimming pared 5 bases from V and 5 bases from J, leaving 10 bases between. The germline CDR1 and CDR2 sequences are SGHTA and FQGNSA. CDR3 in DNA: TGTGCCAGCAGCATCAACAGGGACAATGAGCAGTTCTTC. Translation: CASSINRDNEQFF. Drawing the rest from reference TRBV7-2 and TRBJ2-1, the complete variable domain is GAGVSQSPSNKVTEKGKDVELRCDPISGHTALYWYRQSLGQGLEFLIYFQGNSAPDKSGLPSDRFSAERTGGSVSTLTIQRTQQEDSAVYLCASSINRDNEQFFGPGTRLTVL.

V is TRBV20-1 and J is TRBJ1-2; TRBD1 matches at 9 bases. Germline CDR1 DFQATT, CDR2 SNEGSKA (reference sequence). The CDR3 contains 16 residues. Trimming removed 6 bases from V and 0 bases from J; junction bases left unmatched: 11. The CDR3 DNA follows: TGCAGTGCGGAGGGACAGGGAAGGAGGACTAACTATGGCTACACCTTC. It encodes CSAEGQGRRTNYGYTF.

A few counts support this clonotype. The genes are TRBV27 and TRBJ1-5, with D perhaps matching TRBD1 (5 bases). The V gene lost 0 bases and the J gene lost 6 bases, with 9 bases spanning the gap. Germline CDR1 reads MNHEY; CDR2 reads SMNVEV (reference sequence). This CDR3 comprises 14 residues. This chain's CDR3 is CASSLSRGPQPQHF. The CDR3 DNA reads TGTGCCAGCAGTTTATCCCGGGGACCTCAGCCCCAGCATTTT.

The rearrangement joins TRBV20-1 to TRBJ2-1; D is uncertain. The CDR3 is 12 residues long. Trimming cost V 3 bases and J 5 bases, with 8 bases left between them. From germline, CDR1 is DFQATT and CDR2 SNEGSKA (reference sequence). CDR3 residues: CSASLPDNEQFF. CDR3 DNA sequence: TGCAGTGCTAGCCTCCCGGACAATGAGCAGTTCTTC.

This chain uses TRBV12-3 or TRBV12-4 with TRBJ2-7; 12 nucleotides agree with TRBD2. V lost 8 bases, J lost 2 bases, and 22 bases stayed unmatched. The CDR3 extends over 20 amino acids. CDR3 sequence reads: CASSSSGGALFQDLTYEQYF. For the CDR3, the DNA is TGTGCCAGCTCATCTAGCGGGGGGGCCCTCTTCCAAGACCTAACCTACGAGCAGTACTTC.

The chain has TRBV2 and TRBJ2-3; no clear D. Trimming shortened V by 0 bases and J by 6 bases, and 10 bases separated the two germline ends. Looked up from germline, CDR1 is SNHLY and CDR2 is FYNNEI. The CDR3 runs 14 residues. The CDR3 DNA reads as TGTGCCAGCAGTGAAGCTTCCTCTGCGGATACGCAGTATTTT. The encoded protein is CASSEASSADTQYF.

The rearrangement links TRBV9 to TRBJ2-3; 15 bases align to TRBD2. Losses at the gene ends were 4 bases for V and 3 bases for J; bases not matched to a gene: 9. In germline, CDR1 is SGDLS, CDR2 YYNGEE. This CDR3 is 18 amino acids long. As DNA, the CDR3 is TGTGCCAGCAGCCCAACGGGACTAGCGGGGGGATTTACAGATACGCAGTATTTT. This codes for CASSPTGLAGGFTDTQYF.

The chain recombines TRBV6-2 or TRBV6-3 with TRBJ2-3, with D perhaps matching TRBD2 (5 bases). Germline lookup yields CDR1 MNHEY and CDR2 SVGEGT. Trimming took off 7 bases at V and 5 bases at J, with 16 bases between the two ends. The CDR3 is 14 residues long. CDR3 nucleotide sequence: TGTGCCAGCATGAAGACTTGCGGGCAAGATACGCAGTATTTT. Translated, it gives CASMKTCGQDTQYF.

This clonotype was recorded a few times. This chain uses TRBV20-1 with TRBJ2-3; TRBD1 matches at 7 bases. V dropped 1 base and J dropped 5; count of bases not matched to a gene: 6. This CDR3 region has 14 residues. Germline V gene data show CDR1 as DFQATT and CDR2 as SNEGSKA (reference sequence). The DNA of the CDR3 is TGCAGTGCTAGAGGAGGGGGCTATGGAGATACGCAGTATTTT. Its protein product is CSARGGGYGDTQYF.

This chain connects TRBV7-2 to TRBJ2-1; perhaps D is TRBD1 or TRBD2 (5 bases each). Germline lookup yields CDR1 SGHTA and CDR2 FQGNSA. CDR3 length equals 13 residues. Trimming cost V 4 bases and J 12 bases, with 16 bases left between them. CDR3 amino acids: CASSSPPGRAQFF. The CDR3 DNA follows: TGTGCCAGCAGCTCCCCCCCGGGACGTGCGCAGTTCTTC.

The J gene is TRBJ2-2, the V gene TRBV15; D could derive from TRBD1 or TRBD2 (5 bases each). The CDR3 loop spans 15 amino acids. V was clipped by 6 bases and J by 1 base, with 12 bases between them. Germline V CDR1 and CDR2: LNHNV, YYDKDF (reference sequence). CDR3 protein: CATRGRDENTGELFF. CDR3 coding DNA: TGTGCCACCAGGGGCAGGGACGAGAACACCGGGGAGCTGTTTTTT.

The chain uses TRBV20-1 and TRBJ2-5, with D tentatively TRBD1 (6 bases). Germline V gives CDR1 DFQATT, CDR2 SNEGSKA (reference sequence). Trimming took 6 bases from V and 5 from J, leaving 16 bases between them. CDR3 length: 13 amino acids. Here the CDR3 DNA reads TGCAGTGCCCCGCAGGGGTCGAGGGAGACCCAGTACTTC. Translated, it gives CSAPQGSRETQYF.